This passage covers 9 T cell receptor beta chains from one sample sequenced in a study of molecular identifiers for immune sequencing clone quantification. TCRdb reprocessed the PCR reads via MiXCR and lists one record per CDR3 protein. Among more than 70,000 distinct CDR3 sequences listed, roughly 23% were seen once. The sequenced sample was naive CD8+ T cells from blood, with Jurkat cell RNA spiked in. The subset here: FACS-sorted CD8+CD4-CCR7+CD45RA+ naive T cells. These receptors were obtained from a human donor in good health. Some libraries in this study had Jurkat cell RNA spiked in.

This clonotype has at least ten counts. The chain is built from TRBV28 and TRBJ2-7, with 7 bases that match TRBD2. Germline V lookup: CDR1 MDHEN, CDR2 SYDVKM. The trim removed 3 bases at V and 4 bases at J, leaving 9 bases unmatched. This CDR3 is built from 15 residues. CDR3 amino acids: CASSFFGGGPYEQYF. In DNA, the CDR3 is TGTGCCAGCAGTTTTTTCGGGGGAGGGCCTTACGAGCAGTACTTC.

This clonotype was seen at least ten times. The chain couples TRBV9 to TRBJ2-1; D unclear. CDR1 and CDR2 from the germline V gene are SGDLS and YYNGEE. The V gene lost 4 bases and the J gene lost 5 bases, with 10 bases spanning the gap. There are 13 residues in the CDR3. In nucleotides, the CDR3 is TGTGCCAGCAGCCCCGGTCTGAACAATGAGCAGTTCTTC. Protein product: CASSPGLNNEQFF.

This clonotype was detected many times. The chain carries TRBV5-1 and TRBJ2-7; a weak D match, TRBD1 (5 bases). CDR3 size: 13 residues. The germline gives CDR1 SGHRS, CDR2 YFSETQ. Between the trimmed V and J ends, which lost 4 bases and 1 base, there was a span of 9 bases. The CDR3 loop is CASSPDISYEQYF. For the CDR3, the DNA is TGCGCCAGCAGCCCGGACATTTCCTACGAGCAGTACTTC.

V is TRBV6-2 or TRBV6-3 and J is TRBJ2-1; TRBD2 matches at 11 bases. The V gene's germline CDR1 is MNHEY and CDR2 SVGEGT. The CDR3 runs 15 residues. Germline trimming cut 3 bases from V and 5 bases from J; bases unmatched to any gene: 3. This CDR3 reads CASSYLGLADNEQFF. The CDR3 DNA is TGTGCCAGCAGTTATTTGGGACTAGCGGACAATGAGCAGTTCTTC.

This clonotype was seen only a few times. CDR3 sequence: CAWSVWGSGANVLTF. In DNA, the CDR3 is TGTGCCTGGAGTGTATGGGGCTCTGGGGCCAACGTCCTGACTTTC. V gene TRBV30 combines with J gene TRBJ2-6; no clear D. The CDR3 consists of 15 residues. Germline CDR1 GTSNPN, CDR2 SVGIG (reference sequence). V lost 0 bases, J lost 0 bases, and 6 bases lay in between.

This clonotype came up many times. The genes are TRBV27 and TRBJ1-1; 7 bases map to TRBD1. The J segment lost 5 bases and the V segment lost 6 bases, leaving 12 bases of the junction unmatched. From germline, CDR1 is MNHEY and CDR2 SMNVEV (reference sequence). The CDR3 is made up of 15 amino acids. Here the CDR3 reads CASRSTGAGVTEAFF. CDR3 coding DNA: TGTGCCAGCAGATCAACAGGGGCCGGTGTGACTGAAGCTTTCTTT.

This clonotype was detected only a few times. The rearrangement joins TRBV6-2 or TRBV6-3 to TRBJ2-7; 8 bases are a match to TRBD1. J was trimmed by 5 bases and V by 6 bases; bases with no gene match: 6. Per the germline V gene, CDR1 is MNHEY and CDR2 is SVGEGT. This CDR3 has 13 amino acids. The CDR3: CASSLTTGDEQYF. CDR3 DNA: TGTGCCAGCAGCCTAACGACAGGGGACGAGCAGTACTTC.

This clonotype was counted many times. This chain uses TRBV5-6 with TRBJ2-5; D remains ambiguous. There are 15 residues in the CDR3. V was cut by 3 bases and J by 1 base, with 13 bases left in between. CDR1 SGHDT and CDR2 YYEEEE come from the germline V gene. The CDR3 sequence is CASSSSQELQETQYF. The CDR3 DNA is TGTGCCAGCAGCTCCTCGCAAGAGCTCCAAGAGACCCAGTACTTC.

This clonotype is labeled as medium-sized. J is TRBJ2-3 and V is TRBV29-1; the D is unclear. V gave up 4 bases and J gave up 1 base, with 9 bases separating them. CDR1 and CDR2 from the germline V gene are SQVTM and ANQGSEA. The CDR3 contains 13 residues. The CDR3 sequence: CSVGTDRTDTQYF. The CDR3 DNA sequence: TGCAGCGTTGGGACGGACCGCACAGATACGCAGTATTTT.